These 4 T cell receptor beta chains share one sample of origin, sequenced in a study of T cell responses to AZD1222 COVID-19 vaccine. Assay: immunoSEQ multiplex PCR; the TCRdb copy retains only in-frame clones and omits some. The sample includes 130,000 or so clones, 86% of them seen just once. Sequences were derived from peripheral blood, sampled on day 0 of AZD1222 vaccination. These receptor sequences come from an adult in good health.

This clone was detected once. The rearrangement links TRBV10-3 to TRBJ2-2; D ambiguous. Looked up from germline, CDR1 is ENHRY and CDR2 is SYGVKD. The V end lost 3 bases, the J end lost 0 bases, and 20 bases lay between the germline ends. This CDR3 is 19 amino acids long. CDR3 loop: CAISDSRPGSASNTGELFF. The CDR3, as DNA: TGTGCCATCAGTGATTCCAGGCCCGGGTCAGCATCGAACACCGGGGAGCTGTTTTTT.

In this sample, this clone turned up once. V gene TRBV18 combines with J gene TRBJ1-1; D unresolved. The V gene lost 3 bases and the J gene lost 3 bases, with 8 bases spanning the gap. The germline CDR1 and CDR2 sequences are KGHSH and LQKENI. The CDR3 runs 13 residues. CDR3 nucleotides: TGTGCCAGCTCACCGGAGAGAGACACTGAAGCTTTCTTT. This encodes CASSPERDTEAFF.

The CDR3 coding sequence is TGTGCCAGCAGTCCGGCGGGTCGGAGCGCTGAAGCTTTCTTT. Amino acids: CASSPAGRSAEAFF. The gene calls are TRBV28 and TRBJ1-1; the D is unclear. CDR3 length: 14 residues. Germline CDR1 MDHEN, CDR2 SYDVKM. The ends were cut back, 5 bases at V and 6 bases at J, with 16 bases in the middle.

The CDR3 region has the DNA TGTGCCAGCAGCCTGTATAGGACAGGGACCTACGAGCAGTACTTC. Protein sequence: CASSLYRTGTYEQYF. V is TRBV6-5 and J is TRBJ2-7; TRBD1 aligns across 8 bases. In germline, CDR1 is MNHEY, CDR2 SVGAGI. Trimming took 6 bases from V and 2 from J; bases not matched to a gene: 9. The CDR3 runs to 15 residues.